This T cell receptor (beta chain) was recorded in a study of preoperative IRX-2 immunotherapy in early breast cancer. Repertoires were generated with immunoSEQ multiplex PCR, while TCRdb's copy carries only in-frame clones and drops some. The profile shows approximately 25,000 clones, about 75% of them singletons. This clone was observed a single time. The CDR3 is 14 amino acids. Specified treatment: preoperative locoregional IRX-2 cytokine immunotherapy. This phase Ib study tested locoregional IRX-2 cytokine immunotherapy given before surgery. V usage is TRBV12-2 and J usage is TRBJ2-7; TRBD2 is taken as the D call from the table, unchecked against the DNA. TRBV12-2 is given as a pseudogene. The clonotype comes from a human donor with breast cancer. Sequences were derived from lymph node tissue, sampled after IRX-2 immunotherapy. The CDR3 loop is CATASGLASYEQYF. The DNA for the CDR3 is TGTGCCACAGCCTCGGGACTAGCTTCCTACGAGCAGTACTTC.